These 24 T cell receptor beta chains came from one sample sequenced in a study of CD8+CD57+ T cells in acquired aplastic anemia. TCR beta VDJ and CDR3 were profiled, and genomic DNA was the template. TCRdb ran MiXCR on the reads and lists one entry per CDR3 protein. The sample lists a few hundred thousand distinct CDR3 sequences, about 37% occurring once. The source material was sorted CD4+, CD8+, or CD8+CD57+ T cells (not recorded which) from PBMCs. Every receptor here comes from a human donor in good health, serving as a control.

The chain combines TRBV5-1 with TRBJ2-1; the D gene is possibly TRBD2 (5 bases). The ends were cut back, 3 bases at V and 4 bases at J, with 23 bases in the middle. CDR3 size: 18 residues. Per germline, CDR1 SGHRS and CDR2 YFSETQ. CDR3 sequence reads: CASSSGPLATKYYNEQFF. CDR3 nucleotides: TGCGCCAGCAGCTCCGGTCCGCTAGCCACTAAATATTACAATGAGCAGTTCTTC.

This clonotype was seen only once. Because it lacks the conserved phenylalanine or tryptophan at the end, this CDR3 is likely a read error. The limits of the CDR3 on the DNA are not certain, so only TCRdb's listed CDR3 is given. The rearrangement uses TRBV2 and TRBJ2-5. Germline CDR1 and CDR2: SNHLY and FYNNEI. The CDR3 spans 8 residues, counting both ends. Here the CDR3 reads CASSGPKS.

V is TRBV19 and J is TRBJ1-3; possible D gene TRBD1, 5 bases. V was clipped by 9 bases and J by 2 bases, with 14 bases between them. The CDR3 covers 14 residues. Germline loops: CDR1 LNHDA, CDR2 SQIVND (reference sequence). For the CDR3, the DNA is TGTGCCAGCAGCCCCTGGGGGGCTGGAAACACCATATATTTT. It is translated as CASSPWGAGNTIYF.

The chain uses TRBV18 and TRBJ2-5, with D possibly called TRBD1 or TRBD2 (5 bases each). The CDR3 contains 15 residues. With 5 bases removed from V and 0 bases from J, the gap between germline ends came to 13 bases. Germline lookup yields CDR1 KGHSH and CDR2 LQKENI. The CDR3 region is CASSSGAGNQETQYF. CDR3 in DNA: TGTGCCAGCTCATCCGGGGCAGGGAACCAAGAGACCCAGTACTTC.

The CDR3 coding sequence is TGTGCCTGGGACCGGGACATTGATTCACCCCTCCACTTT. Translation: CAWDRDIDSPLHF. The V call is TRBV30, the J call TRBJ1-6; maybe TRBD1 (6 bases). Trimming removed 5 bases from V and 8 bases from J, with 13 bases in between. Germline V gene sequence: CDR1 GTSNPN, CDR2 SVGIG (reference sequence). The CDR3 has 13 amino acids.

Turning to this clonotype: A junction end diverges from the germline sequence, so it may reflect a read error. V and J are TRBV9 and TRBJ2-5; 12 bases map to TRBD2. The CDR3 contains 13 residues. CDR1 SGDLS and CDR2 YYNGEE come from the germline V gene. The CDR3 DNA reads TGTGTCAGCAGCACTCTAGCGGGAGGGTCGTCGTACTTC. Translating it yields CVSSTLAGGSSYF.

The J gene is TRBJ2-7, the V gene TRBV6-1; possible D gene TRBD1, 6 bases. Between the trimmed V and J ends, which lost 7 bases and 2 bases, there was a span of 12 bases. From germline, CDR1 is MNHNS and CDR2 SASEGT. The CDR3 is made up of 13 amino acids. The CDR3 loop is CASNRDTAYEQYF. The CDR3 nucleotides are TGTGCCAGCAATAGGGACACTGCCTACGAGCAGTACTTC.

This clonotype was recorded once. The J gene is TRBJ2-7, the V gene TRBV6-1, with D perhaps matching TRBD2 (6 bases). The CDR3 covers 14 residues. V lost 7 bases and J 3 bases, leaving 16 bases between the germline ends. Germline assignment: CDR1 MNHNS and CDR2 SASEGT. CDR3 in DNA: TGTGCCAGCACTGTGGCCGGGGGTCTCTACGAGCAGTACTTC. Encoded protein: CASTVAGGLYEQYF.

This clonotype was found many times. V is TRBV11-2 and J is TRBJ1-2; 7 nucleotides agree with TRBD1. The V segment lost 1 base and the J segment 2 bases; nucleotides outside the gene matches: 7. This CDR3 is built from 16 residues. The germline V gene encodes CDR1 SGHAT and CDR2 FQNNGV. The CDR3 DNA reads as TGTGCCAGCAGCTTAGGGGTGGGACAGACAAACTATGGCTACACCTTC. Protein product: CASSLGVGQTNYGYTF.

This clonotype was seen ten or more times. This chain connects TRBV7-9 to TRBJ1-5; 8 bases are a match to TRBD1. The germline CDR1 and CDR2 sequences are SEHNR and FQNEAQ (reference sequence). Germline trimming cut 5 bases from V and 7 bases from J; bases unmatched to any gene: 7. This CDR3 spans 14 amino acids. The CDR3 region is CASSRQGNRQPQHF. The CDR3 coding sequence is TGTGCCAGCAGCCGACAGGGGAATAGGCAGCCCCAGCATTTT.

This chain joins TRBV20-1 and TRBJ2-3; D possibly corresponds to TRBD2 (6 bases). Trimming cost V 2 bases and J 4 bases, with 16 bases left between them. This CDR3 region has 15 residues. Germline-derived CDR1 and CDR2 are DFQATT and SNEGSKA (reference sequence). The chain's CDR3 is CSARSQASSADTQYF. In DNA form, the CDR3 reads TGCAGTGCTAGATCTCAAGCTTCTAGCGCAGATACGCAGTATTTT.

The chain has TRBV5-1 and TRBJ1-1; D is uncertain. The length of the CDR3 is 12 residues. Germline CDR1 reads SGHRS; CDR2 reads YFSETQ. Trimming pared 1 base from V and 6 bases from J, leaving 7 bases between. CDR3 sequence: CASSLKGAEAFF. Written as DNA, the CDR3 is TGCGCCAGCAGCTTGAAGGGAGCTGAAGCTTTCTTT. Combining the CDR3 with reference TRBV5-1 and TRBJ1-1 gives the whole variable domain KAGVTQTPRYLIKTRGQQVTLSCSPISGHRSVSWYQQTPGQGLQFLFEYFSETQRNKGNFPGRFSGRQFSNSRSEMNVSTLELGDSALYLCASSLKGAEAFFGQGTRLTVV.

In the case of this clonotype: This may be a read error, as it is one base from a much larger clone. The chain joins TRBV5-1 to TRBJ2-5; D might be TRBD1 (5 bases). This CDR3 contains 12 residues. Germline CDR1 reads SGHRS; CDR2 reads YFSETQ. V dropped 3 bases and J dropped 5 bases, with 8 bases sitting between them. The CDR3 bases are TGCGCCAGCAGCTGGGGCAGGGAGACCCAGTACTTC. Protein product: CASSWGRETQYF.

To note about this clonotype: A much bigger clone sits one base away, suggesting this may be a read error. V and J are TRBV20-1 and TRBJ1-1; 10 bases agree with TRBD1. CDR3 length equals 15 residues. In germline, CDR1 is DFQATT, CDR2 SNEGSKA (reference sequence). CDR3 amino acids: CSARDPGQGNTGAFF. The DNA of the CDR3 is TGCAGTGCTAGAGATCCGGGACAGGGGAACACTGGAGCTTTCTTT.

This clonotype was counted only a few times. This chain links TRBV7-8 with TRBJ1-2, with TRBD1 identical over 8 bases. From germline, CDR1 is SGHVS and CDR2 FQNEAQ. CDR3 length: 14 residues. V trimming: 6 bases; J trimming: 4 bases; junction bases outside the gene matches: 7. The DNA of the CDR3 is TGTGCCAGCAGTCTGTTCACAGGGGGCTATGGCTACACCTTC. Its translation: CASSLFTGGYGYTF.

J is TRBJ2-3 and V is TRBV6-5; 10 bases fit TRBD1. This CDR3 contains 15 residues. Germline lookup yields CDR1 MNHEY and CDR2 SVGAGI. Losses at the gene ends were 4 bases for V and 4 bases for J; bases not matched to a gene: 5. This chain's CDR3 is CASSLDRGFADTQYF. In nucleotides, the CDR3 is TGTGCCAGCAGTTTGGACAGGGGGTTCGCAGATACGCAGTATTTT.

This clonotype occurred many times. The chain recombines TRBV7-9 with TRBJ2-7; a weak D match, TRBD2 (5 bases). Germline V gene data show CDR1 as SEHNR and CDR2 as FQNEAQ (reference sequence). The length of the CDR3 is 16 residues. The V end lost 5 bases, the J end lost 1 base, and 18 bases lay between the germline ends. The CDR3 nucleotides read TGTGCCAGCAGCCACCGTGCAGTAGCGAGTTCCTACGAGCAGTACTTC. The encoded protein is CASSHRAVASSYEQYF.

This sequence joins TRBV7-2 and TRBJ1-5; D may be TRBD1 (5 bases). Germline assignment: CDR1 SGHTA and CDR2 FQGNSA. CDR3 size: 12 residues. The CDR3 spells CASAGSGQPQHF. The CDR3 nucleotides read TGTGCTAGCGCGGGGTCAGGGCAGCCCCAGCATTTT. The variable domain in full, completed from reference TRBV7-2 and TRBJ1-5, reads GAGVSQSPSNKVTEKGKDVELRCDPISGHTALYWYRQSLGQGLEFLIYFQGNSAPDKSGLPSDRFSAERTGGSVSTLTIQRTQQEDSAVYLCASAGSGQPQHFGDGTRLSIL.

The rearrangement links TRBV10-3 to TRBJ1-4; 10 bases line up with TRBD1. J gave up 8 bases and V 7 bases, and 7 bases lay outside the gene matches. Looked up from germline, CDR1 is ENHRY and CDR2 is SYGVKD. CDR3 length equals 14 residues. The CDR3 region is CAITGTGVLEKLFF. CDR3 bases: TGTGCCATCACGGGGACAGGGGTATTGGAAAAACTGTTTTTT.

V is TRBV7-6 and J is TRBJ2-5; 11 bases map to TRBD2. The CDR3 covers 15 residues. CDR1 is SGHVS, CDR2 FNYEAQ, per germline. The trim removed 5 bases at V and 2 bases at J, leaving 4 bases unmatched. The CDR3 DNA follows: TGTGCCAGCAGCCCGCTAGCGGGAGGACAAGAGACCCAGTACTTC. This translates into CASSPLAGGQETQYF.

This clonotype was recorded at least ten times. The chain is built from TRBV4-1 and TRBJ1-6; no reliable D call. This CDR3 has 17 amino acids. CDR1 and CDR2 (germline): MGHRA, YSYEKL. V was pared by 0 bases and J by 5 bases, with 14 bases between. Here the CDR3 reads CASSQDPQAVNNSPLHF. The CDR3 DNA sequence: TGCGCCAGCAGCCAAGATCCTCAGGCCGTGAATAATTCACCCCTCCACTTT.

The chain combines TRBV10-1 with TRBJ1-1, with a weak D call TRBD1 (5 bases). Germline assignment: CDR1 WNHNN and CDR2 SYGVQD (reference sequence). This CDR3 has 14 residues. V dropped 2 bases and J dropped 9 bases, with 16 bases sitting between them. The CDR3 protein is CASSEEGLGPQAFF. The CDR3, as DNA: TGCGCCAGCAGTGAGGAGGGGCTAGGGCCACAAGCTTTCTTT.

The chain combines TRBV4-2 with TRBJ1-3; 10 bases match TRBD1. CDR3 length: 15 amino acids. After removal of 4 bases from V and 4 bases from J, the junction contained 4 bases not matched to a gene. Germline V gene data show CDR1 as LGHNA and CDR2 as YNFKEQ. The CDR3 reads CASSPGQGSGNTIYF. The CDR3 coding sequence is TGTGCCAGCAGCCCGGGACAGGGGTCCGGAAACACCATATATTTT.

This clonotype was detected a few times. V is TRBV4-1 and J is TRBJ1-1, with 8 bases fitting TRBD1. The CDR3 spans 15 residues. Germline V gene data show CDR1 as MGHRA and CDR2 as YSYEKL. V dropped 3 bases and J dropped 7; count of bases not matched to a gene: 10. The CDR3 loop reads CASSHPLAGTGEAFF. The DNA for the CDR3 is TGCGCCAGCAGCCACCCCCTGGCGGGGACAGGTGAAGCTTTCTTT.